This entry lists 21 T cell receptor beta chains sequenced from one sample in a study of cytomegalovirus exposure and HLA in healthy donors. Sequenced by immunoSEQ multiplex PCR; TCRdb stores in-frame clones only, minus some. This sample has about 120,000 clones, with roughly 89% found just once. The sequenced sample was PBMCs. The receptors here all came from a woman aged 18-29 years in good health and CMV-seronegative.

On this clone: The sample contains more than one DNA sequence encoding this CDR3. The V and J genes are TRBV28 and TRBJ1-5; 8 positions agree with TRBD1. CDR1 and CDR2 from the germline V gene are MDHEN and SYDVKM. The CDR3 has 14 amino acids. The V gene end was trimmed by 2 bases and the J gene end by 4 bases; junction bases not matched to a gene: 1. DNA for the CDR3: TGTGCCAGCAGTTTAGGACAGGGTAATCAGCCCCAGCATTTT. This sequence encodes CASSLGQGNQPQHF.

The chain has TRBV6-1 and TRBJ2-3; D is possibly TRBD2 (6 bases). The length of the CDR3 is 15 residues. The V gene's germline CDR1 is MNHNS and CDR2 SASEGT. V dropped 7 bases and J dropped 0 bases, with 14 bases sitting between them. The CDR3: CASNKEGFSTDTQYF. In DNA, the CDR3 is TGTGCCAGCAACAAGGAGGGATTTAGCACAGATACGCAGTATTTT.

V usage is TRBV5-1 and J usage is TRBJ1-1, with D uncertain. The germline V gene encodes CDR1 SGHRS and CDR2 YFSETQ. This CDR3 is 13 amino acids long. The V end lost 0 bases, the J end lost 2 bases, and 5 bases lay between the germline ends. Here the CDR3 DNA reads TGCGCCAGCAGCTTGGGCGGCAACACTGAAGCTTTCTTT. Encoded protein: CASSLGGNTEAFF.

This chain uses TRBV7-8 with TRBJ1-1; D may be TRBD1 (6 bases). The CDR3 length is 16 residues. Per germline, CDR1 SGHVS and CDR2 FQNEAQ. Trimming pared 5 bases from V and 0 bases from J, leaving 16 bases between. The chain's CDR3 is CASSPTTGLMNTEAFF. CDR3 nucleotide sequence: TGTGCCAGCAGCCCAACTACAGGGCTCATGAACACTGAAGCTTTCTTT.

The chain carries TRBV6-1 and TRBJ2-1; 12 bases line up with TRBD2. Germline V lookup: CDR1 MNHNS, CDR2 SASEGT. V lost 8 bases, J lost 7 bases, and 9 bases stayed unmatched. The CDR3 is 15 amino acids. In DNA form, the CDR3 reads TGTGCCAGCTTGAACCTAGCGGGGGGGCCTAATGAGCAGTTCTTC. Amino acids: CASLNLAGGPNEQFF.

This chain joins TRBV5-4 and TRBJ1-2, with D unclear. This CDR3 has 15 amino acids. Germline V gene sequence: CDR1 SGHNT, CDR2 YYREEE (reference sequence). V was shortened by 0 bases and J by 3 bases, with 12 bases between the two germline ends. The CDR3 spells CASSLVWAGDYGYTF. CDR3 coding DNA: TGTGCCAGCAGCTTGGTATGGGCGGGAGACTATGGCTACACCTTC.

The V gene is TRBV7-8, the J gene TRBJ2-1; the match to TRBD2 covers 10 bases. The CDR3 is 15 residues long. J gave up 8 bases and V 3 bases, and 7 bases lay outside the gene matches. Germline CDR1 reads SGHVS; CDR2 reads FQNEAQ. The CDR3 protein is CASSLPGLASHEQFF. The CDR3 DNA reads TGTGCCAGCAGCTTGCCGGGACTAGCGAGCCATGAGCAGTTCTTC.

V gene TRBV5-8 combines with J gene TRBJ2-7; D not resolved. The germline V gene encodes CDR1 SGHTS and CDR2 YDEGEE. The CDR3 sequence is 16 residues long. The germline V and J ends were trimmed by 5 bases and 3 bases, with 21 bases remaining between them. CDR3 bases: TGTGCCAGCAGGCAAGAGCTCGCTTTCTCCTTCTACGAGCAGTACTTC. Amino acids: CASRQELAFSFYEQYF.

The chain uses TRBV6-1 and TRBJ1-1; maybe TRBD1 (5 bases). CDR1 and CDR2 from the germline V gene are MNHNS and SASEGT. The CDR3 length is 15 residues. V was cut by 5 bases and J by 3 bases, with 16 bases left in between. The CDR3 spells CASSKLGLLDTEAFF. CDR3 sequence (DNA): TGTGCCAGCAGTAAGTTGGGACTCTTAGACACTGAAGCTTTCTTT.

The V gene is TRBV28, the J gene TRBJ2-3; TRBD1 might be the D (6 bases). The CDR3 extends over 14 amino acids. Deletions cut 6 bases from V and 2 bases from J, with 12 bases between. CDR1 is MDHEN and CDR2 is SYDVKM in the germline V gene. In nucleotides, the CDR3 is TGTGCCAGCAGCCGAGGACAGTACACAGATACGCAGTATTTT. As protein: CASSRGQYTDTQYF.

The chain is built from TRBV10-1 and TRBJ2-3; D is perhaps TRBD1 (5 bases). The V end lost 2 bases, the J end lost 4 bases, and 19 bases lay between the germline ends. The CDR3 is 17 residues long. Germline loops: CDR1 WNHNN, CDR2 SYGVQD (reference sequence). The CDR3 DNA follows: TGCGCCAGCAGTGAGGCCCGCAGGGCGGTGAGTCCAGATACGCAGTATTTT. This sequence encodes CASSEARRAVSPDTQYF.

The chain uses TRBV18 and TRBJ2-4; TRBD1 matches at 9 bases. J was trimmed by 6 bases and V by 3 bases; bases with no gene match: 3. Germline values: CDR1 KGHSH, CDR2 LQKENI. The CDR3 is made up of 14 amino acids. The CDR3 region has the DNA TGTGCCAGCTCACCCCGACAGGGGGGAAACATTCAGTACTTC. Amino acids: CASSPRQGGNIQYF.

The rearrangement links TRBV11-2 to TRBJ1-6; 7 positions match TRBD1. CDR1 and CDR2 (germline): SGHAT, FQNNGV. The CDR3 covers 16 residues. J was trimmed by 5 bases and V by 5 bases; bases with no gene match: 9. For the CDR3, the DNA is TGTGCCAGCAGCCAAAGATGGGACAGTCATAATTCACCCCTCCACTTT. Encoded protein: CASSQRWDSHNSPLHF.

The rearrangement links TRBV9 to TRBJ2-7; tentative D call: TRBD2 (6 bases). CDR3 length equals 16 residues. Germline loops: CDR1 SGDLS, CDR2 YYNGEE. The germline V and J ends were trimmed by 7 bases and 2 bases, with 22 bases remaining between them. For the CDR3, the DNA is TGTGCCAGCTTCTTAGGCCGCGGGATCTGCCCCTACGAGCAGTACTTC. Its translation: CASFLGRGICPYEQYF. The full variable domain, with the rest looked up from reference TRBV9 and TRBJ2-7, is DSGVTQTPKHLITATGQRVTLRCSPRSGDLSVYWYQQSLDQGLQFLIQYYNGEERAKGNILERFSAQQFPDLHSELNLSSLELGDSALYFCASFLGRGICPYEQYFGPGTRLTVT.

The chain carries TRBV6-5 and TRBJ2-1; D may be TRBD2 (6 bases). This CDR3 has 13 residues. V was cut by 3 bases and J by 8 bases, with 11 bases left in between. The germline V gene encodes CDR1 MNHEY and CDR2 SVGAGI. DNA for the CDR3: TGTGCCAGCAGTTATCTAGGAGGGGATGAGCAGTTCTTC. Its translation is CASSYLGGDEQFF.

The table lists this clone with a count of one. This chain connects TRBV28 to TRBJ1-1; 8 bases are shared with TRBD1. J gave up 1 base and V 3 bases, and 16 bases lay outside the gene matches. Germline assignment: CDR1 MDHEN and CDR2 SYDVKM. The length of the CDR3 is 19 residues. CDR3 protein: CASSLRPGGRGHRNTEAFF. As DNA, the CDR3 is TGTGCCAGCAGTTTGAGGCCCGGGGGCAGGGGGCATAGGAACACTGAAGCTTTCTTT.

The J gene is TRBJ1-5, the V gene TRBV2; the D is unclear. CDR3 length equals 15 residues. Trimming pared 7 bases from V and 1 base from J, leaving 14 bases between. Germline CDR1 and CDR2: SNHLY and FYNNEI. This CDR3 is CASKIYDGSNQPQHF. CDR3 sequence (DNA): TGTGCCAGCAAAATTTATGATGGCAGCAATCAGCCCCAGCATTTT.

The chain carries TRBV7-9 and TRBJ1-5, with D tentatively TRBD1 (5 bases). V was cut by 1 base and J by 6 bases, with 16 bases left in between. Germline values: CDR1 SEHNR, CDR2 FQNEAQ (reference sequence). This CDR3 has 16 amino acids. The CDR3 nucleotides read TGTGCCAGCAGCTTAGATTCAGGGTTGTCAGGTCAGCCCCAGCATTTT. The encoded protein is CASSLDSGLSGQPQHF.

The J gene is TRBJ1-1, the V gene TRBV5-6, with no clear D. The CDR3 length is 15 residues. CDR1 and CDR2 from the germline V gene are SGHDT and YYEEEE. The V gene lost 1 base and the J gene lost 1 base, with 11 bases spanning the gap. The CDR3 sequence is CASSLFFRPNTEAFF. The CDR3 DNA follows: TGTGCCAGCAGCTTGTTTTTCAGGCCGAACACTGAAGCTTTCTTT. The whole variable domain, remainder taken from reference TRBV5-6 and TRBJ1-1, is DAGVTQSPTHLIKTRGQQVTLRCSPKSGHDTVSWYQQALGQGPQFIFQYYEEEERQRGNFPDRFSGHQFPNYSSELNVNALLLGDSALYLCASSLFFRPNTEAFFGQGTRLTVV.

The chain combines TRBV28 with TRBJ1-1; 9 bases align to TRBD1. This CDR3 is built from 14 residues. Germline CDR1 MDHEN, CDR2 SYDVKM. J lost 8 bases, V lost 8 bases, and 12 bases had no gene match. The CDR3 here is CASLMGTGILEAFF. CDR3 DNA sequence: TGTGCCAGCTTGATGGGGACAGGGATCTTAGAAGCTTTCTTT.

The chain recombines TRBV27 with TRBJ2-1; 13 positions match TRBD2. The CDR3 extends over 16 amino acids. In germline, CDR1 is MNHEY, CDR2 SMNVEV (reference sequence). J lost 10 bases, V lost 5 bases, and 11 bases had no gene match. The CDR3 DNA reads as TGTGCCAGCAGTCAAAGGACTAGCGGGAGTCGGGACGAGCAGTTCTTC. Its translation: CASSQRTSGSRDEQFF.